Listed below are T cell receptor beta chains from one sample, sequenced in a study of blood T cell repertoires in COVID-19. Using immunoSEQ multiplex PCR, the repertoire was profiled, and TCRdb retains in-frame clones only, with some absent. Found here are over 250,000 clones, 88% of them singletons; the top ten hold approximately 2%. Sequenced input: PBMCs or T cells enriched from blood (not recorded which). Receptor source: a woman aged 55-75 years in a cohort exposed to, infected with or recovered from COVID-19 (not recorded which). CDR3s include the opening cysteine and the closing phenylalanine or tryptophan. D genes are given only for firm matches. Some rows have no size entry. The others give once, few or many, or a class for an expanded clone.

D gene: -; J gene: TRBJ1-2; V gene: TRBV6-6; clone size: few; CDR3 DNA: TGTGCCAGCAGTCGAAGATCACGACAGATAAACTATGGCTACACCTTC; CDR3 protein: CASSRRSRQINYGYTF
D gene: -; J gene: TRBJ1-5; V gene: TRBV30; clone size: -; CDR3 DNA: TGTGCCTGGAGTGTAAATAGCGGAAGTTCGCCCCAGCATTTT; CDR3 protein: CAWSVNSGSSPQHF
D gene: TRBD2; J gene: TRBJ2-5; V gene: TRBV3-1/TRBV3-2; clone size: -; CDR3 DNA: TGTGCCAGCAGCCAACTTGCGGGAGCGTGGAAGACCCAGTACTTC; CDR3 protein: CASSQLAGAWKTQYF
D gene: -; J gene: TRBJ1-6; V gene: TRBV21-1; clone size: -; CDR3 DNA: TGTGCCACTTTAGGGGGTGCCCCTAATTCACCCCTCCACTTT; CDR3 protein: CATLGGAPNSPLHF
D gene: -; J gene: TRBJ1-2; V gene: TRBV3-1/TRBV3-2; clone size: -; CDR3 DNA: TGTGCCAGCAGCCCCCGCGGGGGCGGGGGCTACACCTTC; CDR3 protein: CASSPRGGGGYTF
D gene: -; J gene: TRBJ2-3; V gene: TRBV7-2; clone size: -; CDR3 DNA: TGTGCCAGCAGCGCTAGGATACTAAGCACAGATACGCAGTATTTT; CDR3 protein: CASSARILSTDTQYF
D gene: -; J gene: TRBJ1-2; V gene: TRBV7-9; clone size: once; CDR3 DNA: TGTGCCAGCAGCTTTTCCGGGGTTGGACTCTATGGCTACACCTTC; CDR3 protein: CASSFSGVGLYGYTF
D gene: -; J gene: TRBJ2-3; V gene: TRBV24-1; clone size: once; CDR3 DNA: TGTGCCACCAGTGATTTGAGGTCTAGCGCCTTCACAGATACGCAGTATTTT; CDR3 protein: CATSDLRSSAFTDTQYF
D gene: TRBD1; J gene: TRBJ2-1; V gene: TRBV5-1; clone size: -; CDR3 DNA: TGCGCCAGCAGCTTGCACGAAGGGGGCGGCAATGAGCAGTTCTTC; CDR3 protein: CASSLHEGGGNEQFF
D gene: -; J gene: TRBJ2-7; V gene: TRBV6-1; clone size: -; CDR3 DNA: TGTGCCAGCAGTGAAGCGCTTCTAAACTCATACTCCTACGAGCAGTACTTC; CDR3 protein: CASSEALLNSYSYEQYF
D gene: TRBD2; J gene: TRBJ2-6; V gene: TRBV5-1; clone size: -; CDR3 DNA: TGCGCCAGCAGCCCGGGAGGGGGAGCTGGGGCCAACGTCCTGACTTTC; CDR3 protein: CASSPGGGAGANVLTF
D gene: TRBD2; J gene: TRBJ2-1; V gene: TRBV24-1; clone size: -; CDR3 DNA: TGTGCCACCAGTGATTGGTCTAGCGGGAGGAATGAGCAGTTCTTC; CDR3 protein: CATSDWSSGRNEQFF
D gene: -; J gene: TRBJ2-1; V gene: TRBV6-2/TRBV6-3; clone size: -; CDR3 DNA: TGTGCCAGCAGTTTTACTAGGAATGAGCAGTTCTTC; CDR3 protein: CASSFTRNEQFF
D gene: -; J gene: TRBJ1-3; V gene: TRBV12-3/TRBV12-4; clone size: -; CDR3 DNA: TGTGCCAGCAGTCTCAGGGGAAACACCATATATTTT; CDR3 protein: CASSLRGNTIYF
D gene: -; J gene: TRBJ2-1; V gene: TRBV7-9; clone size: -; CDR3 DNA: TGTGCCAGCAGCCCCACGACTAGTAAGGAGCAGTTCTTC; CDR3 protein: CASSPTTSKEQFF
D gene: -; J gene: TRBJ1-4; V gene: TRBV4-1; clone size: -; CDR3 DNA: TGCGCCAGCAGCCAAGGAGGCAGGGTATCCGAAAAACTGTTTTTT; CDR3 protein: CASSQGGRVSEKLFF
D gene: -; J gene: TRBJ2-7; V gene: TRBV27; clone size: once; CDR3 DNA: TGTGCCAGCAGTGAGACAGGAAATCGGCAGTACTTC; CDR3 protein: CASSETGNRQYF
D gene: TRBD1; J gene: TRBJ1-1; V gene: TRBV27; clone size: -; CDR3 DNA: TGTGCCAGCAGTTTATCCCCCGGACAGGTCCCTATGAACACTGAAGCTTTCTTT; CDR3 protein: CASSLSPGQVPMNTEAFF
D gene: -; J gene: TRBJ2-7; V gene: TRBV6-5; clone size: -; CDR3 DNA: TGTGCCAGCAACAGAGGACTACACTTCTACGAGCAGTACTTC; CDR3 protein: CASNRGLHFYEQYF
D gene: TRBD1; J gene: TRBJ1-2; V gene: TRBV19; clone size: -; CDR3 DNA: TGTGCCAGTAGTGTCCACAGGGGGCTTAACTATGGCTACACCTTC; CDR3 protein: CASSVHRGLNYGYTF
D gene: -; J gene: TRBJ1-1; V gene: TRBV7-2; clone size: -; CDR3 DNA: TGTGCCAGCAGCTTCCGCCTTTCACATATTAGGGGAGGGAACACTGAAGCTTTCTTT; CDR3 protein: CASSFRLSHIRGGNTEAFF
D gene: TRBD1; J gene: TRBJ1-4; V gene: TRBV24-1; clone size: -; CDR3 DNA: TGTGCCACCAGTCAGGGGGCAAGTGAAAAACTGTTTTTT; CDR3 protein: CATSQGASEKLFF
D gene: TRBD2; J gene: TRBJ2-1; V gene: TRBV7-9; clone size: -; CDR3 DNA: TGTGCCAGCAGCCGCCGGGAGGGCCGAGGTGGTGAGCAGTTCTTC; CDR3 protein: CASSRREGRGGEQFF
D gene: -; J gene: TRBJ1-6; V gene: TRBV5-6; clone size: -; CDR3 DNA: TGTGCCAGCAGCCTGATCCCTGGGGCAGGCCCGGGACCCCTCCACTTT; CDR3 protein: CASSLIPGAGPGPLHF
D gene: -; J gene: TRBJ2-7; V gene: TRBV28; clone size: -; CDR3 DNA: TGTGCCAGCACGATCAGCGGTTCCTACGAGCAGTACTTC; CDR3 protein: CASTISGSYEQYF
D gene: TRBD2; J gene: TRBJ2-3; V gene: TRBV24-1; clone size: once; CDR3 DNA: TGTGCCACCAGTGATCCGGGGGGTACAGATACGCAGTATTTT; CDR3 protein: CATSDPGGTDTQYF
D gene: TRBD1; J gene: TRBJ2-1; V gene: TRBV4-3; clone size: -; CDR3 DNA: TGCGCCAGCAGCCAAGACTGGGACAGGGGGTACAATGAGCAGTTCTTC; CDR3 protein: CASSQDWDRGYNEQFF
D gene: TRBD2; J gene: TRBJ2-3; V gene: TRBV7-3; clone size: -; CDR3 DNA: TGTGCCAGCAGCTTAAGGGGCGGGAGTGGCACAGATACGCAGTATTTT; CDR3 protein: CASSLRGGSGTDTQYF
D gene: -; J gene: TRBJ1-6; V gene: TRBV10-2; clone size: -; CDR3 DNA: TGCGCCAGCAGTGTGGGAGGGGTCCGTTCACCCCTCCACTTT; CDR3 protein: CASSVGGVRSPLHF
D gene: TRBD2; J gene: TRBJ2-1; V gene: TRBV6-4; clone size: -; CDR3 DNA: TGTGCCAGCAGCCGCACCACTAGGGCGGGAGGGTCGGATGAGCAGTTCTTC; CDR3 protein: CASSRTTRAGGSDEQFF
D gene: TRBD1; J gene: TRBJ1-1; V gene: TRBV9; clone size: -; CDR3 DNA: TGTGCCAGCAGCGGGACAGGGGCCTCCTTTGAAGCTTTCTTT; CDR3 protein: CASSGTGASFEAFF
D gene: -; J gene: TRBJ2-5; V gene: TRBV6-5; clone size: -; CDR3 DNA: TGTGCCAGCGCATGGGCAGGGGGGGAGACCCAGTACTTC; CDR3 protein: CASAWAGGETQYF
D gene: -; J gene: TRBJ1-1; V gene: TRBV14; clone size: -; CDR3 DNA: TGTGCCAGCAGCCAAATGTACCTTGGAGGCGCAGGGGACCCCCCTGAAGCTTTCTTT; CDR3 protein: CASSQMYLGGAGDPPEAFF
D gene: TRBD1; J gene: TRBJ1-5; V gene: TRBV5-1; clone size: -; CDR3 DNA: TGCGCCAGCAGCCCCGGGACAGGGGTGCAGCCCCAGCATTTT; CDR3 protein: CASSPGTGVQPQHF
D gene: -; J gene: TRBJ2-3; V gene: TRBV7-3; clone size: -; CDR3 DNA: TGTGCCAGCAGCTCCGGGACTCTACAGGTTACGCAGTATTTT; CDR3 protein: CASSSGTLQVTQYF
D gene: TRBD2; J gene: TRBJ2-3; V gene: TRBV29-1; clone size: -; CDR3 DNA: TGCAGCGTTGAAGGGGGGGCTAGCGGGAGTTCAGATACGCAGTATTTT; CDR3 protein: CSVEGGASGSSDTQYF
D gene: TRBD1; J gene: TRBJ1-2; V gene: TRBV6-1; clone size: -; CDR3 DNA: TGTGCCAGCAGTGAGGGACAGCGGTTGGGTGGCTACACCTTC; CDR3 protein: CASSEGQRLGGYTF
D gene: -; J gene: TRBJ1-1; V gene: TRBV28; clone size: few; CDR3 DNA: TGTGCCAGCAGCTCTCGGGGGAAAGCTTTCTTT; CDR3 protein: CASSSRGKAFF
D gene: -; J gene: TRBJ2-7; V gene: TRBV7-2; clone size: few; CDR3 DNA: TGTGCCAGCAGCTTTGCGGCCGCCTACGAGCAGTACTTC; CDR3 protein: CASSFAAAYEQYF
D gene: -; J gene: TRBJ1-1; V gene: TRBV19; clone size: -; CDR3 DNA: TGTGCCAGTAGTATGTTGGGGGCACCCACTGAAGCTTTCTTT; CDR3 protein: CASSMLGAPTEAFF
D gene: TRBD2; J gene: TRBJ2-7; V gene: TRBV3-1/TRBV3-2; clone size: -; CDR3 DNA: TGTGCCAGCAGCCTCAGGACTAGCGGGAGCCACGAGCAGTACTTC; CDR3 protein: CASSLRTSGSHEQYF
D gene: -; J gene: TRBJ2-1; V gene: TRBV7-9; clone size: -; CDR3 DNA: TGTGCCAGCAGCGCGGCTTACAATGAGCAGTTCTTC; CDR3 protein: CASSAAYNEQFF
D gene: TRBD2; J gene: TRBJ2-7; V gene: TRBV2; clone size: -; CDR3 DNA: TGTGCCAGCAGTTATGGGACTAGCGGGAGGGCCGGCGAGCAGTACTTC; CDR3 protein: CASSYGTSGRAGEQYF
D gene: -; J gene: TRBJ1-5; V gene: TRBV4-2; clone size: -; CDR3 DNA: TGTGCCAGCAGCCCAGACGTGTCTAGCAATCAGCCCCAGCATTTT; CDR3 protein: CASSPDVSSNQPQHF
D gene: -; J gene: TRBJ2-7; V gene: TRBV6-5; clone size: few; CDR3 DNA: TGTGCCAGCAGTTCCGGGGAAAACTACGAGCAGTACTTC; CDR3 protein: CASSSGENYEQYF